Shown below are 30 T cell receptor beta chains from a single sample sequenced in a study of blood T cell repertoires in COVID-19. The protocol was immunoSEQ multiplex PCR, while the TCRdb copy is restricted to in-frame clones and leaves out a portion. The table has a few hundred thousand clones, over 75% seen once. Sequencing was done on a sample of PBMCs or T cells enriched from blood (not recorded which). The receptors here all came from a young man who had recovered from COVID-19.

The chain joins TRBV5-1 to TRBJ2-7, with TRBD1 identical over 7 bases. This CDR3 region has 14 residues. J was trimmed by 2 bases and V by 3 bases; bases with no gene match: 5. Germline V gene data show CDR1 as SGHRS and CDR2 as YFSETQ. Here the CDR3 reads CASSYRDRAYEQYF. The CDR3 DNA sequence: TGCGCCAGCAGCTACCGGGACAGAGCCTACGAGCAGTACTTC.

The chain recombines TRBV2 with TRBJ1-3; no reliable D call. The CDR3 is 14 residues long. Germline V gene lookup returns CDR1 SNHLY and CDR2 FYNNEI. Trimming shortened V by 4 bases and J by 2 bases, and 9 bases separated the two germline ends. The CDR3, as DNA: TGTGCCAGCAGTGTCCGTGGCCCTGGAAACACCATATATTTT. Translation: CASSVRGPGNTIYF.

The CDR3 DNA is TGTGCCAGCAGTCTGACTATCCAGACAGGAAACACCATATATTTT. Its translation: CASSLTIQTGNTIYF. The V gene is TRBV28, the J gene TRBJ1-3; D call uncertain. Trimming took off 5 bases at V and 4 bases at J, with 15 bases between the two ends. CDR1 is MDHEN and CDR2 is SYDVKM in the germline V gene. This CDR3 has 15 amino acids.

V gene TRBV12-3 or TRBV12-4 combines with J gene TRBJ1-5; D might be TRBD1 (5 bases). With 3 bases removed from V and 3 bases from J, the gap between germline ends came to 6 bases. The CDR3 extends over 13 amino acids. The CDR3 nucleotides read TGTGCCAGCAGTTTTGGGGCCAATCAGCCCCAGCATTTT. Protein: CASSFGANQPQHF.

The gene calls are TRBV30 and TRBJ1-6; 8 positions agree with TRBD1. V was clipped by 3 bases and J by 7 bases; unmatched bases: 5. The CDR3 consists of 14 residues. Germline CDR1 reads GTSNPN; CDR2 reads SVGIG (reference sequence). The CDR3 loop reads CAWRNRDRNSPLHF. The DNA of the CDR3 is TGTGCCTGGAGAAACCGGGACAGGAATTCACCCCTCCACTTT.

This chain uses TRBV7-9 with TRBJ2-1; D possibly corresponds to TRBD2 (5 bases). This CDR3 spans 12 amino acids. V was shortened by 5 bases and J by 9 bases, with 11 bases between the two germline ends. Germline V gene sequence: CDR1 SEHNR, CDR2 FQNEAQ (reference sequence). CDR3 in amino acids: CASSPRGSEQFF. The CDR3 DNA reads TGTGCCAGCAGCCCCCGAGGGAGTGAGCAGTTCTTC.

The chain joins TRBV5-1 to TRBJ1-2; D is uncertain. This CDR3 spans 12 amino acids. Germline V gene sequence: CDR1 SGHRS, CDR2 YFSETQ. The V and J ends lost 0 bases and 3 bases respectively, with 3 bases between them. This CDR3 is CASSLADYGYTF. The CDR3 bases are TGCGCCAGCAGCTTGGCGGACTATGGCTACACCTTC.

In this sample, this clone turned up once. The chain recombines TRBV19 with TRBJ1-5; D not certain. Trimming shortened V by 5 bases and J by 6 bases, and 11 bases separated the two germline ends. The CDR3 loop spans 13 amino acids. Germline V lookup: CDR1 LNHDA, CDR2 SQIVND (reference sequence). The CDR3 sequence is CASSQGRGQPQHF. CDR3 bases: TGTGCCAGTAGTCAAGGGCGGGGTCAGCCCCAGCATTTT.

V and J are TRBV24-1 and TRBJ2-3; no clear D gene. Trimming stripped 3 bases from V and 1 base from J, with 10 bases between. The CDR3 extends over 15 amino acids. CDR1 and CDR2 (germline): KGHDR, SFDVKD. The DNA for the CDR3 is TGTGCCACCAGTGATGTTCACGGAGGCACAGATACGCAGTATTTT. As protein: CATSDVHGGTDTQYF.

The chain uses TRBV19 and TRBJ1-2; possibly TRBD1 for D (5 bases). V was trimmed by 2 bases and J by 3 bases, leaving 10 bases between them. The CDR3 is 14 amino acids. Germline assignment: CDR1 LNHDA and CDR2 SQIVND (reference sequence). The chain's CDR3 is CASSIWGADYGYTF. The CDR3 coding sequence is TGTGCCAGTAGTATATGGGGCGCGGACTATGGCTACACCTTC.

This clone was found once. The chain joins TRBV7-8 to TRBJ2-5; D not resolved. The CDR3 loop spans 14 amino acids. V shed 9 bases and J shed 1 base, with 15 bases lying between them. The V gene's germline CDR1 is SGHVS and CDR2 FQNEAQ. CDR3 protein: CASIRERFQETQYF. Here the CDR3 DNA reads TGTGCCAGTATCCGCGAGCGATTCCAAGAGACCCAGTACTTC.

The chain recombines TRBV30 with TRBJ1-5; D is undetermined. The germline V gene encodes CDR1 GTSNPN and CDR2 SVGIG (reference sequence). The CDR3 length is 13 residues. Trimming took 0 bases from V and 6 from J, leaving 9 bases between them. The CDR3 sequence: CAWSVMGGQPQHF. The CDR3 nucleotides read TGTGCCTGGAGTGTTATGGGAGGTCAGCCCCAGCATTTT.

The rearrangement joins TRBV19 to TRBJ2-7; 8 bases agree with TRBD2. The CDR3 has 14 amino acids. The germline gives CDR1 LNHDA, CDR2 SQIVND (reference sequence). The ends lost 3 bases at V and 2 bases at J; junction bases unmatched: 3. CDR3 protein: CASSITSGTYEQYF. The CDR3 DNA reads as TGTGCCAGTAGTATTACTAGCGGCACCTACGAGCAGTACTTC.

The chain recombines TRBV28 with TRBJ1-1; 8 bases align to TRBD1. The CDR3 has 13 amino acids. The junction had 4 bases not matched to a gene; V was cut back by 6 bases and J by 4 bases. In germline, CDR1 is MDHEN, CDR2 SYDVKM. DNA for the CDR3: TGTGCCAGCAGGGTCCAGGGGGCCACTGAAGCTTTCTTT. Protein product: CASRVQGATEAFF. Full variable domain (missing parts from reference TRBV28 and TRBJ1-1): DVKVTQSSRYLVKRTGEKVFLECVQDMDHENMFWYRQDPGLGLRLIYFSYDVKMKEKGDIPEGYSVSREKKERFSLILESASTNQTSMYLCASRVQGATEAFFGQGTRLTVV.

The chain employs TRBV4-1 and TRBJ1-1; D is perhaps TRBD1 (5 bases). Per germline, CDR1 MGHRA and CDR2 YSYEKL. V was shortened by 0 bases and J by 1 base, with 12 bases between the two germline ends. The CDR3 has 16 amino acids. As DNA, the CDR3 is TGCGCCAGCAGCCAAGATGGGGACGGGAGGAACACTGAAGCTTTCTTT. It translates to CASSQDGDGRNTEAFF.

This clone was seen a single time. This chain connects TRBV18 to TRBJ1-3; no clear D. V lost 0 bases, J lost 1 base, and 10 bases lay in between. CDR1 is KGHSH, CDR2 LQKENI, per germline. The CDR3 has 16 residues. The CDR3 DNA reads as TGTGCCAGCTCACCACCGCACGGCGGGTCTGGAAACACCATATATTTT. Protein sequence: CASSPPHGGSGNTIYF.

The chain links TRBV12-5 to TRBJ2-2; D gene ambiguous. V lost 0 bases to trimming and J lost 4 bases, with 6 bases between them. The germline CDR1 and CDR2 sequences are LGHNT and FRNRAP. This CDR3 spans 14 amino acids. The CDR3 sequence: CASGLVESTGELFF. CDR3 DNA: TGTGCTAGTGGTTTGGTAGAGTCCACCGGGGAGCTGTTTTTT.

The gene calls are TRBV28 and TRBJ1-6, with a weak D call TRBD1 (6 bases). Trimming removed 5 bases at V and 11 bases at J, with 13 bases between. This CDR3 has 13 residues. CDR1 and CDR2 (germline): MDHEN, SYDVKM. The CDR3 loop is CASSADRIPPLHF. The CDR3 DNA reads TGTGCCAGCAGTGCGGACAGAATCCCACCCCTCCACTTT.

The count of this clone is one. V is TRBV7-9 and J is TRBJ1-1; a weak D match, TRBD1 (5 bases). Trimming left V 1 base short and J 1 base short, with 10 bases between. The CDR3 sequence is 15 residues long. From germline, CDR1 is SEHNR and CDR2 FQNEAQ (reference sequence). The CDR3 region is CASSLGRGRNTEAFF. CDR3 coding DNA: TGTGCCAGCAGCTTAGGGAGGGGAAGGAACACTGAAGCTTTCTTT.

V usage is TRBV5-1 and J usage is TRBJ2-1; D is uncertain. The CDR3 runs to 14 residues. Germline V CDR1 and CDR2: SGHRS, YFSETQ. Between the trimmed V and J ends, which lost 0 bases and 5 bases, there was a span of 9 bases. The CDR3 region has the DNA TGCGCCAGCAGCTTGGCTTCTACCAACAATGAGCAGTTCTTC. This gives the protein CASSLASTNNEQFF.

The J gene is TRBJ1-4, the V gene TRBV5-1, with a weak D call TRBD1 (5 bases). Deletions cut 6 bases from V and 0 bases from J, with 12 bases between. The CDR3 runs 15 residues. The germline CDR1 and CDR2 sequences are SGHRS and YFSETQ. The CDR3 region is CASTTTGATNEKLFF. The CDR3 coding sequence is TGCGCCAGCACCACTACAGGTGCAACTAATGAAAAACTGTTTTTT.

The chain joins TRBV4-1 to TRBJ1-1; TRBD1 matches 11 bases. The CDR3 is made up of 15 amino acids. The J segment lost 2 bases and the V segment lost 5 bases, leaving 4 bases of the junction unmatched. From germline, CDR1 is MGHRA and CDR2 YSYEKL. This chain's CDR3 is CASSLGQGDNTEAFF. The CDR3 DNA is TGCGCCAGCAGCTTGGGACAGGGGGACAACACTGAAGCTTTCTTT.

J is TRBJ1-1 and V is TRBV7-2; D ambiguous. The V end was cut by 3 bases, the J end by 0 bases, with 5 bases between. CDR1 SGHTA and CDR2 FQGNSA come from the germline V gene. This CDR3 is 13 amino acids long. The CDR3 spells CASSLQVNTEAFF. DNA for the CDR3: TGTGCCAGCAGCTTGCAGGTGAACACTGAAGCTTTCTTT.

V gene TRBV19 combines with J gene TRBJ2-6; D unclear. The ends were cut back, 3 bases at V and 0 bases at J, with 9 bases in the middle. CDR3 length equals 16 residues. CDR1 and CDR2 from the germline V gene are LNHDA and SQIVND (reference sequence). The CDR3 protein is CASSISLGSGANVLTF. CDR3 in DNA: TGTGCCAGTAGTATTTCGCTCGGCTCTGGGGCCAACGTCCTGACTTTC.

J is TRBJ2-3 and V is TRBV28; TRBD1 matches 8 bases. V lost 3 bases and J lost 4; bases outside the gene matches: 3. CDR3 length equals 14 residues. CDR1 is MDHEN and CDR2 is SYDVKM in the germline V gene. The CDR3 loop reads CASSLTGEADTQYF. CDR3 DNA: TGTGCCAGCAGTTTGACAGGGGAAGCAGATACGCAGTATTTT.

This clone was detected a few times. This chain connects TRBV7-8 to TRBJ1-3; 8 bases are a match to TRBD1. The CDR3 is made up of 14 amino acids. Trimming at V came to 4 bases and at J to 4 bases, leaving 3 bases not matched to a gene. Germline V gene lookup returns CDR1 SGHVS and CDR2 FQNEAQ. The CDR3 sequence is CASSSRDRGNTIYF. The CDR3 DNA is TGTGCCAGCAGCTCCCGGGACAGGGGAAACACCATATATTTT.

The J gene is TRBJ2-1, the V gene TRBV4-1; maybe TRBD1 (6 bases). Germline V CDR1 and CDR2: MGHRA, YSYEKL. This CDR3 region has 19 residues. V lost 3 bases, J lost 9 bases, and 30 bases lay in between. As DNA, the CDR3 is TGCGCCAGCAGCCATATCCCGGGCATCCGGGGACAAGGGCAGAGTGAGCAGTTCTTC. Amino acids: CASSHIPGIRGQGQSEQFF.

The rearrangement uses TRBV18 and TRBJ1-4, with 8 bases aligning to TRBD1. The length of the CDR3 is 15 residues. The V gene end was trimmed by 3 bases and the J gene end by 6 bases; junction bases not matched to a gene: 6. Germline V gene lookup returns CDR1 KGHSH and CDR2 LQKENI. The CDR3 DNA reads as TGTGCCAGCTCACCCCTCGGACAGGGACATGAAAAACTGTTTTTT. Translation gives CASSPLGQGHEKLFF.

This rearrangement joins TRBV2 to TRBJ2-2, with D unclear. This CDR3 comprises 13 residues. CDR1 and CDR2 from the germline V gene are SNHLY and FYNNEI. The V gene lost 5 bases and the J gene lost 2 bases, with 6 bases spanning the gap. The CDR3 reads CASSTDNTGELFF. The DNA of the CDR3 is TGTGCCAGCAGTACAGACAACACCGGGGAGCTGTTTTTT.

The chain couples TRBV2 to TRBJ1-2, with no clear D. The germline V gene encodes CDR1 SNHLY and CDR2 FYNNEI. V was trimmed by 3 bases and J by 2 bases, leaving 7 bases between them. The CDR3 covers 13 residues. This CDR3 is CASSENRNYGYTF. For the CDR3, the DNA is TGTGCCAGCAGTGAGAACAGAAACTATGGCTACACCTTC.